Listed below are T cell receptor beta chains from one sample, sequenced in a study of blood T cell repertoires in COVID-19. The data were produced by immunoSEQ multiplex PCR, yet TCRdb's version contains in-frame clones alone and is incomplete. Here the sample spans roughly 120,000 clones, around 90% being singletons. Sequenced: peripheral blood. The receptor source for this set is a man aged 50 or older with active COVID-19. CDR3s include the opening cysteine and the closing phenylalanine or tryptophan. The D gene is left open where the match is weak. Expanded clones are given a class, and other clones once, few, many or no size at all.

j_gene	v_gene	abundance	d_gene	CDR3aa	CDR3nt
TRBJ1-2	TRBV5-8	.	TRBD1	CASSLTGLVSYGYTF	TGTGCCAGCAGCCTGACAGGGCTTGTAAGCTATGGCTACACCTTC
TRBJ1-2	TRBV6-1	.	.	CASSEEGDYGYTF	TGTGCCAGCAGTGAAGAGGGGGACTATGGCTACACCTTC
TRBJ2-2	TRBV5-1	few	TRBD1	CASSSGRGLSGELFF	TGCGCCAGCAGCTCCGGCAGGGGGCTTAGCGGGGAGCTGTTTTTT
TRBJ2-5	TRBV7-2	.	TRBD2	CASSFTSGGAGLKTQYF	TGTGCCAGCAGCTTTACTAGCGGGGGGGCCGGTTTGAAGACCCAGTACTTC
TRBJ2-3	TRBV5-1	.	.	CASSSETGGPGPSTDTQYF	TGCGCCAGCAGCTCAGAAACTGGAGGGCCGGGACCGAGTACAGATACGCAGTATTTT
TRBJ1-6	TRBV6-5	once	TRBD1	CASSRRQGNNSPLHF	TGTGCCAGCAGCCGACGACAGGGAAATAATTCACCCCTCCACTTT
TRBJ2-3	TRBV29-1	.	TRBD1	CSVETLQSTGTNTDTQYF	TGCAGCGTTGAGACCCTACAATCGACAGGGACCAACACAGATACGCAGTATTTT
TRBJ2-3	TRBV28	.	TRBD2	CASSRSGTRLTDTQYF	TGTGCCAGCAGTCGCAGCGGGACCCGCCTCACAGATACGCAGTATTTT
TRBJ2-1	TRBV5-1	.	.	CASRFAGQGNEQFF	TGCGCCAGCAGGTTCGCAGGGCAGGGGAATGAGCAGTTCTTC
TRBJ1-2	TRBV29-1	.	TRBD1	CSVDDRGRGSYGYTF	TGCAGCGTTGACGACAGGGGGCGCGGATCCTATGGCTACACCTTC
TRBJ2-6	TRBV5-1	.	.	CASSLVAGGANVLTF	TGCGCCAGCAGCTTGGTGGCGGGTGGGGCCAACGTCCTGACTTTC
TRBJ1-5	TRBV2	.	TRBD1	CASKGQTYSNQPQHF	TGTGCCAGCAAGGGACAGACCTATAGCAATCAGCCCCAGCATTTT
TRBJ2-1	TRBV18	.	TRBD2	CASSPPGEIAGLALNEQFF	TGTGCCAGCTCACCACCGGGGGAAATAGCGGGACTAGCCCTCAATGAGCAGTTCTTC
TRBJ2-3	TRBV9	.	TRBD2	CASSPSSGTSGFWSNTDTQYF	TGTGCCAGCAGCCCCAGCTCCGGGACTAGCGGGTTTTGGTCAAACACAGATACGCAGTATTTT
TRBJ1-2	TRBV9	.	.	CASSAGATNYYGYTF	TGTGCCAGCAGCGCTGGGGCAACAAATTACTATGGCTACACCTTC
TRBJ1-1	TRBV3-1/TRBV3-2	.	.	CASSHGFRVTPEAFF	TGTGCCAGCAGCCATGGATTCAGGGTTACGCCCGAGGCTTTCTTT
TRBJ2-5	TRBV29-1	.	.	CSVLKPGVQETQYF	TGCAGCGTCCTAAAGCCGGGGGTCCAAGAGACCCAGTACTTC
TRBJ2-3	TRBV5-1	.	TRBD1	CASSVPGTGGTDTQYF	TGCGCCAGCAGCGTCCCCGGGACAGGGGGCACAGATACGCAGTATTTT
TRBJ2-1	TRBV19	.	TRBD2	CASSTAGLAGGPAGDEQFF	TGTGCCAGTAGTACGGCGGGACTAGCGGGAGGGCCAGCGGGGGATGAGCAGTTCTTC
TRBJ2-1	TRBV5-1	.	.	CASSLSSVYSYNEQFF	TGCGCCAGCAGCTTGTCTAGCGTCTACTCCTACAATGAGCAGTTCTTC
TRBJ2-3	TRBV6-5	.	TRBD1	CASSYGQGTDTQYF	TGTGCCAGCAGTTACGGACAGGGGACAGATACGCAGTATTTT
TRBJ1-4	TRBV11-2	.	TRBD1	CASSLGQGSEKLFF	TGTGCCAGCAGCTTGGGACAGGGTAGTGAAAAACTGTTTTTT
TRBJ2-1	TRBV10-3	.	TRBD2	CAISGRTSADNEQFF	TGTGCCATCAGTGGGCGGACTAGCGCCGACAATGAGCAGTTCTTC
TRBJ2-5	TRBV30	.	.	CAWSAPPETQYF	TGTGCCTGGAGTGCCCCTCCAGAGACCCAGTACTTC
TRBJ2-3	TRBV9	.	.	CASSVDYTDTQYF	TGTGCCAGCAGCGTAGACTACACAGATACGCAGTATTTT